This T cell receptor beta chain was observed in a study of T cell changes during pregnancy in multiple sclerosis. This clone was observed at least ten times. Clones were read by immunoSEQ multiplex PCR, and TCRdb kept only the in-frame ones, dropping some. The profile shows fewer than 65,000 clones, 90% to 95% of them singletons. J was trimmed by 2 bases and V by 4 bases; bases with no gene match: 16. Germline values: CDR1 MGHDK, CDR2 SYGVNS. The CDR3 spans 18 residues. The chain carries TRBV25-1 and TRBJ1-2, with 7 positions matching TRBD1. Material: peripheral blood, obtained in the third trimester of pregnancy. The clonotype originates from a female donor in good health, enrolled as a control in a pregnancy study. The CDR3 bases are TGTGCCAGCAGTGGACAATTCATACTGGGACAGACCAACTATGGCTACACCTTC. The encoded protein is CASSGQFILGQTNYGYTF.